Below are 9 T cell receptor beta chains sequenced from a single sample in a study of T cell responses to AZD1222 COVID-19 vaccine. Data came from immunoSEQ multiplex PCR; TCRdb stores just in-frame clones and leaves some out. The sample includes over 140,000 clones, around 92% seen only once; the top ten take around 3.3%. The material sequenced was peripheral blood, taken 28 days after the second AZD1222 dose. These receptor sequences come from an adult who received the AZD1222 COVID-19 vaccine.

V gene TRBV5-5 combines with J gene TRBJ2-3, with D hard to call. V was clipped by 3 bases and J by 5 bases, with 19 bases between them. CDR1 is SGHKS, CDR2 YYEKEE, per germline (reference sequence). The CDR3 contains 16 residues. Here the CDR3 DNA reads TGTGCCAGCAGCTCCGACTCCGCCACGGCCGGAGATACGCAGTATTTT. This gives the protein CASSSDSATAGDTQYF.

The chain recombines TRBV20-1 with TRBJ1-3; unclear D gene. The CDR3 is made up of 11 amino acids. Germline CDR1 and CDR2: DFQATT and SNEGSKA (reference sequence). Trimming shortened V by 5 bases and J by 4 bases, and 6 bases separated the two germline ends. The CDR3 is CSADSGNTIYF. The CDR3 DNA reads TGCAGTGCTGATTCCGGAAACACCATATATTTT.

The genes are TRBV28 and TRBJ1-4, with TRBD1 identical over 10 bases. The CDR3 extends over 15 amino acids. V lost 6 bases to trimming and J lost 14 bases; unmatched junction nucleotides: 15. In germline, CDR1 is MDHEN, CDR2 SYDVKM. The CDR3 sequence: CASSGRDRGGRGLFF. CDR3 DNA: TGTGCCAGCAGCGGTAGGGACAGGGGAGGAAGAGGGCTGTTTTTT.

The chain is built from TRBV9 and TRBJ2-2; 13 positions match TRBD2. The CDR3 consists of 17 residues. The ends lost 4 bases at V and 6 bases at J; junction bases unmatched: 9. Germline-derived CDR1 and CDR2 are SGDLS and YYNGEE. The CDR3 bases are TGTGCCAGCAGCCGCGGACTAGCGGGAGCCAGGTCCGGGGAGCTGTTTTTT. Translating it yields CASSRGLAGARSGELFF.

This chain joins TRBV28 and TRBJ1-2; tentatively, D is TRBD1 (6 bases). The V gene lost 3 bases and the J gene lost 4 bases, with 15 bases spanning the gap. Germline CDR1 and CDR2: MDHEN and SYDVKM. The length of the CDR3 is 15 residues. CDR3 amino acids: CASSLSGEGGYGYTF. The CDR3 bases are TGTGCCAGCAGTTTGTCGGGGGAAGGGGGCTATGGCTACACCTTC.

The chain is built from TRBV28 and TRBJ2-3, with 15 bases that match TRBD2. The CDR3 length is 18 residues. Germline trimming cut 3 bases from V and 5 bases from J; bases unmatched to any gene: 9. CDR1 MDHEN and CDR2 SYDVKM come from the germline V gene. CDR3 loop: CASSFYNGLAGGQDTQYF. As DNA, the CDR3 is TGTGCCAGCAGTTTCTACAATGGACTAGCGGGAGGGCAAGATACGCAGTATTTT.

The chain has TRBV3-1 (or the pseudogene TRBV3-2) and TRBJ1-6; the D gene is possibly TRBD1 (5 bases). The V end was cut by 1 base, the J end by 10 bases, with 14 bases between. The length of the CDR3 is 15 residues. Germline V CDR1 and CDR2: LGHDT, YNNKEL (reference sequence). This CDR3 reads CASSQGTGGESPLHF. As DNA, the CDR3 is TGTGCCAGCAGCCAAGGTACAGGAGGGGAATCACCCCTCCACTTT.

The chain joins TRBV6-1 to TRBJ1-1; D possibly corresponds to TRBD1 (6 bases). Trimming took off 2 bases at V and 0 bases at J, with 16 bases between the two ends. Germline loops: CDR1 MNHNS, CDR2 SASEGT. The CDR3 sequence is 17 residues long. The CDR3 reads CASSEILGAAMNTEAFF. The DNA of the CDR3 is TGTGCCAGCAGTGAAATTTTGGGGGCAGCCATGAACACTGAAGCTTTCTTT.

The CDR3 region is CASSNLQGAGGYTF. In DNA, the CDR3 is TGTGCCAGCAGTAACTTACAGGGGGCCGGGGGCTACACCTTC. The V and J genes are TRBV6-5 and TRBJ1-2; 9 nucleotides match TRBD1. This CDR3 contains 14 residues. Trimming took 5 bases from V and 8 from J; bases not matched to a gene: 9. Germline lookup yields CDR1 MNHEY and CDR2 SVGAGI.